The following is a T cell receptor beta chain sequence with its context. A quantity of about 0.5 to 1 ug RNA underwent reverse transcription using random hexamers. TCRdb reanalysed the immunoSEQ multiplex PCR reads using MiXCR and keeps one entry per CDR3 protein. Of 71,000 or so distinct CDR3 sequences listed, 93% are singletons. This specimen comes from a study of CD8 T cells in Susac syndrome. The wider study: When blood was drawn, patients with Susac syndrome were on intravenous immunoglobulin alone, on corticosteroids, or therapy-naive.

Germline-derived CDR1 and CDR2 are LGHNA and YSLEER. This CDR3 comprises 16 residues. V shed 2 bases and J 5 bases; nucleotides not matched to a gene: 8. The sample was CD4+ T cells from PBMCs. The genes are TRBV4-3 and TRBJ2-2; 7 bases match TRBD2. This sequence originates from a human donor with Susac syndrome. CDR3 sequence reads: CASSQQTGTMTGELFF. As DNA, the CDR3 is TGCGCCAGCAGCCAACAAACCGGGACTATGACCGGGGAGCTGTTTTTT.